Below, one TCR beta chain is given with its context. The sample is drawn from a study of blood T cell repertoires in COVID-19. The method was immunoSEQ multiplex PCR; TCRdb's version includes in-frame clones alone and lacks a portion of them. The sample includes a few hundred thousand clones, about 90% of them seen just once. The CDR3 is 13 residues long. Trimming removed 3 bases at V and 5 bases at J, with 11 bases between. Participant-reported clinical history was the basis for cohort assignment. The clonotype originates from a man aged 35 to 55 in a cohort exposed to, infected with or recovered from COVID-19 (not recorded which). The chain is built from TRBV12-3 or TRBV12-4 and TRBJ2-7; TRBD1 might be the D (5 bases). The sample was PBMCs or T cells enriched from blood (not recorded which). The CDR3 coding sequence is TGTGCCAGCAGTTTTCAGGGTTGGAACGAGCAGTACTTC. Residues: CASSFQGWNEQYF.